This T cell receptor beta chain was identified during a study of T cells in Graves' hyperthyroidism and ophthalmopathy. Germline loops: CDR1 PRHDT, CDR2 FYEKMQ (reference sequence). The CDR3 length is 14 residues. V shed 5 bases and J 1 base; nucleotides not matched to a gene: 5. Template material for amplifying TCR beta CDR3 regions consisted of RNA transcripts. TCR CDR3 underwent first-round RT-PCR with the HTBI primer set. TCRdb independently ran MiXCR on the multiplex PCR reads; one entry per CDR3 protein. The table has some 800,000 distinct CDR3 sequences, roughly 37% seen once. This clonotype occurred many times. Its antigen is still unknown. Notes on the study in general: Ophthalmopathy was model-predicted a median roughly 6.5 months pre-onset.

Over 18 months, lack of ophthalmopathy progression marked Graves' hyperthyroidism as stable. Exclusion followed for patients with uncontrolled infection, other autoimmune disease, pregnancy or lactation. The material sequenced was blood. V is TRBV13 and J is TRBJ2-7; TRBD1 matches 7 bases. This receptor was taken from a man younger than 35 with Graves' hyperthyroidism. CDR3 residues: CASSKGQSSYEQYF. CDR3 bases: TGTGCCAGCAGCAAGGGACAGAGTTCCTACGAGCAGTACTTC.